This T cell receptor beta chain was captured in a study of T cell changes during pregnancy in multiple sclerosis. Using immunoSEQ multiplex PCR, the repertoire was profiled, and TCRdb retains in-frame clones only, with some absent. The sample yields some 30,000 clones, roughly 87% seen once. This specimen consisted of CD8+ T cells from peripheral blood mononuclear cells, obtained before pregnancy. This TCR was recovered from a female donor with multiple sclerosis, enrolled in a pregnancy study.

DNA of the CDR3: TGCGCCAGCAGCCAAGTCGGGACAGGGCAACACTATGGCTACACCTTC. Amino acids: CASSQVGTGQHYGYTF. The chain is built from TRBV4-3 and TRBJ1-2; 9 bases align to TRBD1. The ends lost 1 base at V and 3 bases at J; junction bases unmatched: 6. CDR1 and CDR2 from the germline V gene are LGHNA and YSLEER. The CDR3 consists of 16 residues.